The 14 T cell receptor beta chains reported below all come from one sample, sequenced in a study of regulatory T cells in long-lasting Graves disease. The time point is: newly diagnosed GD, antithyroid drugs for less than 3 months. PBMCs provided the RNA from which the TCR library was made. Libraries of TCR beta came from iRepertoire HTBI primers plus Arm-PCR of CDR3 regions. Using its own MiXCR run on the multiplex PCR reads, TCRdb lists one record per CDR3 protein. Of about 520,000 distinct CDR3 sequences detected, 9.5% to 15% appear once; the ten largest clones hold more than 8%. Separately, the same data were catalogued under a study of T cells in Graves' hyperthyroidism and ophthalmopathy.

The source was peripheral blood mononuclear cells (PBMCs), collected at new diagnosis, from a patient treated with antithyroid drugs. Every receptor here comes from a woman aged 25 to 39 with Graves disease.

This clonotype appeared many times. This chain joins TRBV27 and TRBJ1-2; 7 positions match TRBD1. The CDR3 contains 14 residues. V shed 3 bases, J shed 4 bases, and the junction held 5 bases outside the gene matches. CDR1 is MNHEY and CDR2 is SMNVEV in the germline V gene (reference sequence). The CDR3: CASSFRGEGYGYTF. The CDR3 DNA reads TGTGCCAGCAGTTTCAGGGGGGAAGGCTATGGCTACACCTTC.

This clonotype was observed at least ten times. This rearrangement joins TRBV20-1 to TRBJ2-5; 8 bases fit TRBD2. The trim removed 2 bases at V and 5 bases at J, leaving 7 bases unmatched. The CDR3 extends over 14 amino acids. Germline V gives CDR1 DFQATT, CDR2 SNEGSKA (reference sequence). The CDR3 DNA follows: TGCAGTGCTAGATTCCGGGAGGGCCACGAGACCCAGTACTTC. This gives the protein CSARFREGHETQYF.

Many counts were recorded for this clonotype. V and J are TRBV30 and TRBJ2-7; D gene uncertain. This CDR3 has 14 residues. V was pared by 4 bases and J by 0 bases, with 13 bases between. Germline V gene data show CDR1 as GTSNPN and CDR2 as SVGIG (reference sequence). CDR3 residues: CAWKREDASYEQYF. Here the CDR3 DNA reads TGTGCCTGGAAGCGAGAGGACGCCTCCTACGAGCAGTACTTC. Filled out from reference TRBV30 and TRBJ2-7, the complete variable domain reads SQTIHQWPATLVQPVGSPLSLECTVEGTSNPNLYWYRQAAGRGLQLLFYSVGIGQISSEVPQNLSASRPQDRQFILSSKKLLLSDSGFYLCAWKREDASYEQYFGPGTRLTVT.

At least ten counts were recorded for this clonotype. The chain links TRBV11-2 to TRBJ2-3; D not resolved. Trimming removed 0 bases at V and 5 bases at J, with 3 bases between. Germline V lookup: CDR1 SGHAT, CDR2 FQNNGV. The CDR3 runs 12 residues. The CDR3 region is CASSLDLDTQYF. The CDR3 DNA sequence: TGTGCCAGCAGCTTAGATCTAGATACGCAGTATTTT.

This clonotype was counted many times. J is TRBJ1-6 and V is TRBV20-1, with D hard to call. This CDR3 comprises 12 residues. The V gene lost 6 bases and the J gene lost 10 bases, with 13 bases spanning the gap. CDR1 DFQATT and CDR2 SNEGSKA come from the germline V gene (reference sequence). The CDR3: CSAKETSSPLHF. The CDR3 DNA sequence: TGCAGTGCAAAGGAGACGAGCTCACCCCTCCACTTT.

This clonotype showed up just a few times. This chain connects TRBV20-1 to TRBJ2-1; TRBD1 aligns across 8 bases. The J segment lost 5 bases and the V segment lost 2 bases, leaving 11 bases of the junction unmatched. The CDR3 spans 16 residues. Germline V lookup: CDR1 DFQATT, CDR2 SNEGSKA (reference sequence). The CDR3 DNA follows: TGCAGTGCTAGAAGACCGAGGACAGGGCGGCACAATGAGCAGTTCTTC. Its protein product is CSARRPRTGRHNEQFF.

This clonotype was counted ten times or more. The rearrangement joins TRBV20-1 to TRBJ1-1, with D tentatively TRBD1 (5 bases). This CDR3 region has 13 residues. V lost 2 bases to trimming and J lost 3 bases, with 10 bases between them. Germline assignment: CDR1 DFQATT and CDR2 SNEGSKA (reference sequence). The CDR3, as DNA: TGCAGTGCTAGACCCCCGGGGGACACTGAAGCTTTCTTT. Translated: CSARPPGDTEAFF.

This clonotype was picked up many times. The CDR3 sequence is CATSEAGAQETQYF. The CDR3 nucleotides are TGTGCCACCAGTGAGGCCGGGGCCCAAGAGACCCAGTACTTC. This chain uses TRBV24-1 with TRBJ2-5, with D perhaps being TRBD1 or TRBD2 (5 bases each). In germline, CDR1 is KGHDR, CDR2 SFDVKD. Trimming left V 4 bases short and J 1 base short, with 9 bases between. This CDR3 is built from 14 residues.

This clonotype was counted ten times or more. V usage is TRBV6-5 and J usage is TRBJ1-6, with D possibly TRBD1 on 5 matching bases. CDR1 is MNHEY, CDR2 SVGAGI, per germline. There are 14 residues in the CDR3. Trimming left V 2 bases short and J 9 bases short, with 11 bases between. The CDR3 DNA is TGTGCCAGCAGTTACACTACAGGCGGTTCACCCCTCCACTTT. The encoded protein is CASSYTTGGSPLHF.

This clonotype occurred many times. Germline is not matched at one junction end, which may reflect a read error. V usage is TRBV7-7 and J usage is TRBJ2-1, with 9 bases lining up with TRBD2. This CDR3 is built from 17 residues. The germline V gene encodes CDR1 SSHAT and CDR2 FNYEAQ (reference sequence). The CDR3 coding sequence is TGTGCTAGCAGCCCAGATAGCGGGAGTTCGGGTTGGGGTGAGCAGTTCTTC. Encoded protein: CASSPDSGSSGWGEQFF.

As regards this clonotype: A far more abundant clone sits one base away, making this likely a read error. V usage is TRBV7-2 and J usage is TRBJ1-2; D ambiguous. This CDR3 spans 16 amino acids. Germline CDR1 SGHTA, CDR2 FQGNSA. V was trimmed by 8 bases and J by 3 bases, leaving 22 bases between them. This CDR3 reads CASSPLAKRFDYGYTF. The DNA for the CDR3 is TGTGCCAGCTCACCCCTCGCCAAGAGATTCGACTATGGCTACACCTTC.

This clonotype was counted ten times or more. This sequence joins TRBV2 and TRBJ2-3; the match to TRBD2 covers 10 bases. CDR3 length: 21 amino acids. Germline V gene data show CDR1 as SNHLY and CDR2 as FYNNEI. V lost 4 bases and J lost 2; bases outside the gene matches: 21. Here the CDR3 reads CASSVPQPAAGGIFSTDTQYF. DNA of the CDR3: TGTGCCAGCAGTGTACCTCAACCGGCAGCGGGAGGGATCTTCTCCACAGATACGCAGTATTTT. The variable domain in full, with the rest retrieved from reference TRBV2 and TRBJ2-3, is EPEVTQTPSHQVTQMGQEVILRCVPISNHLYFYWYRQILGQKVEFLVSFYNNEISEKSEIFDDQFSVERPDGSNFTLKIRSTKLEDSAMYFCASSVPQPAAGGIFSTDTQYFGPGTRLTVL.

The chain joins TRBV4-1 to TRBJ2-2; 7 nucleotides line up with TRBD1. The CDR3 length is 15 residues. CDR1 is MGHRA and CDR2 is YSYEKL in the germline V gene. V dropped 6 bases and J dropped 6; count of bases not matched to a gene: 10. The CDR3 is CASRGGLLDAGELFF. CDR3 DNA sequence: TGCGCCAGCAGAGGGGGCCTGCTCGACGCCGGGGAGCTGTTTTTT.

This clonotype has ten or more counts. The rearrangement uses TRBV28 and TRBJ2-1, with TRBD1 matching over 7 bases. This CDR3 spans 14 amino acids. V was pared by 5 bases and J by 3 bases, with 4 bases of the junction left unmatched. CDR1 and CDR2 (germline): MDHEN, SYDVKM. The CDR3 nucleotides are TGTGCCAGCAGTCGAGGACAGGTCTACAATGAGCAGTTCTTC. Its translation: CASSRGQVYNEQFF.